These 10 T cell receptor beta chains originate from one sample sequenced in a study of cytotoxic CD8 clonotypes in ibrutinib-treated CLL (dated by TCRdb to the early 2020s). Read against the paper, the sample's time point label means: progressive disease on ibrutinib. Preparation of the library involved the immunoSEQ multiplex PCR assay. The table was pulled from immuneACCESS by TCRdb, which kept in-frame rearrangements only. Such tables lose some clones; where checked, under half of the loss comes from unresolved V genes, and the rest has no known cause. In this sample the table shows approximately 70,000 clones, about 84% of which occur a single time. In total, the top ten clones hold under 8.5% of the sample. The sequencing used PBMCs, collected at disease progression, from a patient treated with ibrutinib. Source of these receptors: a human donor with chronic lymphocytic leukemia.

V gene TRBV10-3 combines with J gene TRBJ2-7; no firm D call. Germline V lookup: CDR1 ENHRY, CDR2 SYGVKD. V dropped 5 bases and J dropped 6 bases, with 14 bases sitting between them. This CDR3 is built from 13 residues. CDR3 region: CAISSLEDAEQYF. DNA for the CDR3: TGTGCCATCAGTAGCCTTGAGGACGCCGAGCAGTACTTC.

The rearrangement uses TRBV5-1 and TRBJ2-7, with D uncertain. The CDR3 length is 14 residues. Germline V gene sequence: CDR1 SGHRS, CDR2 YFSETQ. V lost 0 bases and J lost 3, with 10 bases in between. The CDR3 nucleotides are TGCGCCAGCAGCTTGGAGAAGGGAATCTACGAGCAGTACTTC. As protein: CASSLEKGIYEQYF.

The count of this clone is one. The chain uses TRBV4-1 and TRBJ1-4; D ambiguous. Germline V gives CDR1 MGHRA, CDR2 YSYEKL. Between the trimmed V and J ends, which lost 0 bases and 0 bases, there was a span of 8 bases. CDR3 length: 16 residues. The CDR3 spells CASSQDGYSTNEKLFF. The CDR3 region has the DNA TGCGCCAGCAGCCAAGACGGGTACTCAACTAATGAAAAACTGTTTTTT.

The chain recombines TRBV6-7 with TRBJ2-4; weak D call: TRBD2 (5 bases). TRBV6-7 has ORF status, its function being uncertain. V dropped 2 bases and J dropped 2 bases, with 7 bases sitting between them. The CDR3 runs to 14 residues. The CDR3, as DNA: TGTGCCAGCAGTTACCCCGGGACCAAAAACATTCAGTACTTC. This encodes CASSYPGTKNIQYF.

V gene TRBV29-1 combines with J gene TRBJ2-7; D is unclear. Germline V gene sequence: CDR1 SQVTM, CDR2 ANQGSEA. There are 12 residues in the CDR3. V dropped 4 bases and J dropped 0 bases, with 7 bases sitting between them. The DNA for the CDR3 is TGCAGCGTTGCGGCAAGCTCCTACGAGCAGTACTTC. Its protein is CSVAASSYEQYF.

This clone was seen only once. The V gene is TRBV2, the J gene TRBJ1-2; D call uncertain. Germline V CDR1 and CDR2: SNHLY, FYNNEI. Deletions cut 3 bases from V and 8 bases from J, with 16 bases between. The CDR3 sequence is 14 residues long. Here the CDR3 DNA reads TGTGCCAGCAGTGACGCGGGATTCTTAAGCGGCTACACCTTC. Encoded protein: CASSDAGFLSGYTF.

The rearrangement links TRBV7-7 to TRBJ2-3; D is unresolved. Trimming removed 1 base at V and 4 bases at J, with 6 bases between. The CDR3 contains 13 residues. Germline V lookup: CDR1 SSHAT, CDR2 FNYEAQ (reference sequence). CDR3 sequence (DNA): TGTGCCAGCAGCTTAGTGGACGCAGATACGCAGTATTTT. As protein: CASSLVDADTQYF.

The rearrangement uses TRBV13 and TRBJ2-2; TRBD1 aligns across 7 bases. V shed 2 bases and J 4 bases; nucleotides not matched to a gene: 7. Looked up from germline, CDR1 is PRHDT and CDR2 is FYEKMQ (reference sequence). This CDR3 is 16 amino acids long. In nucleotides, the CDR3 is TGTGCCAGCAGCTTAAGACAGGGCGCGACCACCGGGGAGCTGTTTTTT. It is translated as CASSLRQGATTGELFF.

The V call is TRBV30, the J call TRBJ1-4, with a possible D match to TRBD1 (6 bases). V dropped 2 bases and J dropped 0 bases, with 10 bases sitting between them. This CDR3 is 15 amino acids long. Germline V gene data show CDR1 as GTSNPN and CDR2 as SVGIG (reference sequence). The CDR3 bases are TGTGCCTGGAGTCGGTCAGGGGCAACTAATGAAAAACTGTTTTTT. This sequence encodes CAWSRSGATNEKLFF.

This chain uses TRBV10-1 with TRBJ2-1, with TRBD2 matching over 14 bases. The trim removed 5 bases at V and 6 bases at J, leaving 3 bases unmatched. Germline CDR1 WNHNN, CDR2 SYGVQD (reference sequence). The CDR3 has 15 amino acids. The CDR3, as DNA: TGCGCCAGCAGTCCCGGGACTAGCGGGAGCAATGAGCAGTTCTTC. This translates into CASSPGTSGSNEQFF.